This T cell receptor beta chain was sequenced for a study of shared clonotypes between healthy human individuals. Overall study context: The study used three CD4 naive, three CD4 memory, two CD8 naive and one CD8 memory plate per donor.

General observations from the study: Generation probability values for non-shared clonotypes were lower than those for clonotypes shared by all four donors.

This clone was counted a single time. The antigen is undetermined. Sorted-subset replicate PCR reactions were performed with approximately 180 ng DNA, corresponding to roughly 31,000 T cell genomes. Data came from immunoSEQ multiplex PCR; TCRdb stores just in-frame clones and leaves some out. The sample has over a million clones; more than 95% are singletons. Germline assignment: CDR1 LNHNV and CDR2 YYDKDF (reference sequence). CDR3 length equals 12 residues. Deletions cut 0 bases from V and 9 bases from J, with 6 bases between. Input material: naive CD4+ T cells sorted from blood. Noted subset: CD45RA+ positively selected. The V gene is TRBV15, the J gene TRBJ1-5; no definite D call. The TCR originated in a young man in good health. The CDR3 nucleotides read TGTGCCACCAGCAGAGATCTTCTGCCCCAGCATTTT. It encodes CATSRDLLPQHF.